Listed below are T cell receptor beta chains from one sample, sequenced in a study of blood T cells in healthy people across ages. From the 5' RACE reads, TCRdb called clonotypes with MiXCR, one entry per CDR3 protein. The sample shows around 1,500,000 distinct CDR3 sequences, approximately 38% of them seen only once. Material for sequencing was blood. These receptors were collected from a woman aged 18-35 years in good health. Both conserved end residues are part of each CDR3.

v_call	j_call	cdr3_aa
TRBV29-1	TRBJ2-3	CSVPGSTDTQYF
TRBV5-1	TRBJ2-1	CASSFDRTEGQFF
TRBV7-9	TRBJ1-1	CASSQVPAGDTEAFF
TRBV29-1	TRBJ2-1	CSVIWTFSYNEQFF
TRBV6-6	TRBJ2-7	CASSYPGGDEQYF
TRBV2	TRBJ2-5	CASKAGQLQETQYF
TRBV28	TRBJ2-2	CASRPTGLAGELFF
TRBV20-1	TRBJ2-2	CSAWAPSSGELFF
TRBV7-9	TRBJ2-7	CASSLKGTYNEQYF
TRBV6-6	TRBJ1-2	CASSPLPVGEEGYTF
TRBV7-9	TRBJ2-7	CASSLVLARTSYEQYF
TRBV7-2	TRBJ2-6	CASTKFGGAAGANVLTF
TRBV27	TRBJ2-1	CASSAGGPYNEQFF
TRBV6-5	TRBJ2-3	CASSYSARGTQYF
TRBV13	TRBJ2-3	CASSYQSMVARGSTDTQYF
TRBV9	TRBJ2-1	CASSRGLAGGRVNEQFF
TRBV20-1	TRBJ2-7	CSARTSPRWEQYF
TRBV20-1	TRBJ2-1	CSAQQAGGPVDEQFF
TRBV20-1	TRBJ2-2	CSAREGGSANTGELFF
TRBV6-4	TRBJ1-2	CASSDTARVGGYTF
TRBV10-2	TRBJ1-6	CASSESTGGNSPLHF
TRBV12-5	TRBJ2-1	CASAAGAGTYNEQFF
TRBV7-8	TRBJ2-5	CASSAREGSGIIETQYF
TRBV20-1	TRBJ2-3	CSARTPSPLDTQYF
TRBV20-1	TRBJ2-3	CSARAAFGGRALVDTQYF
TRBV6-5	TRBJ2-7	CASRKGQGFLGQYF
TRBV28	TRBJ1-5	CASSLWSTGYSNQPQHF
TRBV4-1	TRBJ2-3	CASSELAGNLITDTQYF
TRBV24-1	TRBJ2-1	CATGGDESGQFF
TRBV5-1	TRBJ2-3	CASSIASGFTDTQYF
TRBV6-1	TRBJ2-1	CASSEGKSSYNEQFF
TRBV29-1	TRBJ2-3	CSVDAGPPDTQYF
TRBV4-1	TRBJ2-1	CASSQEDLKRGSSYNEQFF
TRBV12-3/TRBV12-4	TRBJ2-5	CASSRLSKESAQYF
TRBV12-3/TRBV12-4	TRBJ1-3	CASSPTGSSGNTIYF
TRBV5-1	TRBJ2-7	CASSLGDPLGEQYF
TRBV4-2	TRBJ1-2	CASSQDGNYGYTF
TRBV20-1	TRBJ2-3	CSATSGDTTDTQYF
TRBV2	TRBJ1-2	CASSVMGGPEDGYTF
TRBV21-1	TRBJ2-3	CASSKFGYASGGTDTQYF
TRBV6-4	TRBJ2-3	CASSRSAGGPGDTQYF
TRBV10-3	TRBJ2-2	CAIMGTSGSTDTGELFF
TRBV18	TRBJ2-7	CASSSSTGTKSSYEQYF
TRBV29-1	TRBJ2-1	CSAEQGSDNEQFF
TRBV7-9	TRBJ1-1	CAHLRDEGTEAFF
TRBV27	TRBJ2-7	CASSSEIFGPELYEQYF
TRBV18	TRBJ2-1	CASSPSDYNNEQFF
TRBV6-5	TRBJ1-5	CASSSIGGGQPQHF
TRBV12-3/TRBV12-4	TRBJ2-3	CASSIGVNTDTQYF
TRBV6-5	TRBJ2-7	CASSSRLAGKGEQYF
TRBV20-1	TRBJ1-1	CSAEGQSDIEAFF